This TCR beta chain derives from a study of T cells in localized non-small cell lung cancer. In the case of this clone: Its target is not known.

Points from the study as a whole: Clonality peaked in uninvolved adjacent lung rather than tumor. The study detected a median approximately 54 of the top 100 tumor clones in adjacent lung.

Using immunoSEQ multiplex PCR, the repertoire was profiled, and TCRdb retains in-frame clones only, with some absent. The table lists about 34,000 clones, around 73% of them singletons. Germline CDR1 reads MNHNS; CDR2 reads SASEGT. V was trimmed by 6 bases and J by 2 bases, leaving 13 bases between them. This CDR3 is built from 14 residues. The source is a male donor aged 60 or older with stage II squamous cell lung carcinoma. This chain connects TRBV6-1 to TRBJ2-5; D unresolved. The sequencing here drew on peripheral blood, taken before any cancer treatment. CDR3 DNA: TGTGCCAGCAGGGGAACGGGTCTTCAAGAGACCCAGTACTTC. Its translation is CASRGTGLQETQYF.